The next 13 T cell receptor beta chains were all read from a single sample in a study of shared clonotypes between healthy human individuals. Only in-frame clones appear in the TCRdb table, and some are missing; sequencing was by immunoSEQ multiplex PCR. The sample includes more than 2 million clones, approximately 95% of them seen just once. The sample was naive CD4+ T cells sorted from blood. The subset is: CD45RA+ positively selected. The source is a man aged 18-30 years in good health.

J is TRBJ1-1 and V is TRBV30; D is perhaps TRBD1 (5 bases). The CDR3 consists of 14 residues. Germline-derived CDR1 and CDR2 are GTSNPN and SVGIG (reference sequence). V shed 3 bases and J shed 4 bases, with 15 bases lying between them. CDR3 loop: CAWRLGDWGTEAFF. The CDR3 DNA sequence: TGTGCCTGGAGGTTGGGGGATTGGGGCACTGAAGCTTTCTTT.

This chain connects TRBV7-2 to TRBJ2-7; D call uncertain. Per germline, CDR1 SGHTA and CDR2 FQGNSA. The CDR3 sequence is 18 residues long. Deletions cut 2 bases from V and 0 bases from J, with 20 bases between. The CDR3 sequence is CASSLNVAGRANSYEQYF. For the CDR3, the DNA is TGTGCCAGCAGCTTAAACGTGGCAGGACGGGCAAACTCCTACGAGCAGTACTTC.

The J gene is TRBJ2-1, the V gene TRBV7-2, with TRBD2 matching over 9 bases. This CDR3 has 17 amino acids. From germline, CDR1 is SGHTA and CDR2 FQGNSA. J was trimmed by 8 bases and V by 5 bases; bases with no gene match: 16. DNA of the CDR3: TGTGCCAGCAGCCTCATACCGAGTCCTAGCGGGAAGCATGAGCAGTTCTTC. Translated, it gives CASSLIPSPSGKHEQFF.

With regard to this clone: This sample includes further DNA sequences coding for the same CDR3. The chain is built from TRBV5-1 and TRBJ2-7, with D possibly being TRBD1 (6 bases). Germline assignment: CDR1 SGHRS and CDR2 YFSETQ. Between the trimmed V and J ends, which lost 1 base and 2 bases, there was a span of 10 bases. The CDR3 is 14 residues long. The DNA of the CDR3 is TGCGCCAGCAGCTTGACAGGGCTGACCTACGAGCAGTACTTC. Translation gives CASSLTGLTYEQYF.

The chain recombines TRBV6-1 with TRBJ2-6, with 8 nucleotides matching TRBD1. The CDR3 extends over 15 amino acids. The germline V gene encodes CDR1 MNHNS and CDR2 SASEGT. V lost 8 bases to trimming and J lost 1 base; unmatched junction nucleotides: 4. Here the CDR3 DNA reads TGTGCCAGCGGGACAGGCCTTTCTGGGGCCAACGTCCTGACTTTC. Translation: CASGTGLSGANVLTF.

This chain links TRBV20-1 with TRBJ2-1; D is unclear. The CDR3 is 11 residues long. V was pared by 5 bases and J by 9 bases, with 11 bases between. From germline, CDR1 is DFQATT and CDR2 SNEGSKA (reference sequence). CDR3 sequence: CSAPLAIEQFF. The CDR3 region has the DNA TGCAGTGCTCCCCTGGCGATTGAGCAGTTCTTC.

V usage is TRBV11-2 and J usage is TRBJ2-5; D is perhaps TRBD1 (8 bases). The CDR3 loop spans 16 amino acids. The ends were cut back, 5 bases at V and 2 bases at J, with 18 bases in the middle. CDR1 SGHAT and CDR2 FQNNGV come from the germline V gene. CDR3 nucleotide sequence: TGTGCCAGCAGCCCCCGGACAGGGCGGGGGCAAGAGACCCAGTACTTC. Translation: CASSPRTGRGQETQYF.

This clone was detected only once. A much larger clonotype is one base distant, so this may be a read error. This sample also contains other DNA sequences that code for the same CDR3. The chain joins TRBV5-1 to TRBJ1-1; tentatively, D is TRBD1 (5 bases). CDR1 and CDR2 from the germline V gene are SGHRS and YFSETQ. V lost 2 bases and J lost 0, with 8 bases in between. This CDR3 spans 14 amino acids. CDR3 nucleotides: TGCGCCAGCAGCTTATTAGGGGTGAACACTGAAGCTTTCTTT. The encoded protein is CASSLLGVNTEAFF.

V is TRBV10-3 and J is TRBJ2-7; 11 bases are shared with TRBD1. The CDR3 consists of 15 residues. Germline trimming cut 5 bases from V and 6 bases from J; bases unmatched to any gene: 9. Germline CDR1 and CDR2: ENHRY and SYGVKD. CDR3 coding DNA: TGTGCCATCAGTTTCCTCGGGACAGGGGGAGGCGAGCAGTACTTC. This gives the protein CAISFLGTGGGEQYF.

The CDR3 coding sequence is TGCAGCGTTGTTCGGCCGAGACAGGGTTATGGCTACACCTTC. Protein product: CSVVRPRQGYGYTF. The chain couples TRBV29-1 to TRBJ1-2; 7 nucleotides line up with TRBD1. Germline V gene lookup returns CDR1 SQVTM and CDR2 ANQGSEA. V gave up 4 bases and J gave up 5 bases; unmatched junction bases: 10. CDR3 size: 14 residues.

The chain employs TRBV7-9 and TRBJ2-7, with unresolved D. Germline lookup yields CDR1 SEHNR and CDR2 FQNEAQ (reference sequence). The germline V and J ends were trimmed by 0 bases and 5 bases, with 14 bases remaining between them. This CDR3 is 15 amino acids long. The CDR3 reads CASSLALWEQNEQYF. The CDR3 DNA follows: TGTGCCAGCAGCTTAGCCCTGTGGGAACAGAACGAGCAGTACTTC.

In regard to this clone: The same CDR3 can be traced to other DNA sequences in this sample. The chain carries TRBV11-2 and TRBJ1-1, with a tentative D call TRBD1 (6 bases). In germline, CDR1 is SGHAT, CDR2 FQNNGV. This CDR3 contains 13 residues. V was clipped by 3 bases and J by 5 bases, with 10 bases between them. The CDR3 is CASSFQGNTEAFF. CDR3 nucleotides: TGTGCCAGCAGCTTCCAGGGGAATACTGAAGCTTTCTTT.

J is TRBJ1-6 and V is TRBV6-5; tentative D call: TRBD1 (5 bases). CDR3 length: 15 amino acids. Germline loops: CDR1 MNHEY, CDR2 SVGAGI. The V gene lost 6 bases and the J gene lost 7 bases, with 16 bases spanning the gap. In nucleotides, the CDR3 is TGTGCCAGCAGACGGGCCGGGGCATCAAATTCACCCCTCCACTTT. This codes for CASRRAGASNSPLHF.